This T cell receptor (beta chain) was documented in a study of blood T cell repertoires in COVID-19. About the study: Acute and convalescent COVID-19 samples came from the United States, Italy and Spain. T cells, B-cell-depleted T cells, or PBMCs provided the cDNA or gDNA that served as material.

This CDR3 has 12 amino acids. Germline loops: CDR1 MNHEY, CDR2 SVGAGI. Deletions cut 7 bases from V and 5 bases from J, with 11 bases between. Per the original methods: Researchers report that nucleated cell counts were estimated from reference gene primer amplification. The data were produced by immunoSEQ multiplex PCR, yet TCRdb's version contains in-frame clones alone and is incomplete. D and trimming were read from the DNA, whereas the V and J calls and clone size are those reported in that table. The table lists 30,000 or so clones, roughly four fifths of them singletons. The chain couples TRBV6-5 to TRBJ1-2; D uncertain. Sequenced material: peripheral blood. The receptor was isolated from a man in his fifties with acute or convalescent COVID-19. CDR3 sequence (DNA): TGTGCCAGCACAGTGACATCTTATGGCTACACCTTC. Translated: CASTVTSYGYTF.